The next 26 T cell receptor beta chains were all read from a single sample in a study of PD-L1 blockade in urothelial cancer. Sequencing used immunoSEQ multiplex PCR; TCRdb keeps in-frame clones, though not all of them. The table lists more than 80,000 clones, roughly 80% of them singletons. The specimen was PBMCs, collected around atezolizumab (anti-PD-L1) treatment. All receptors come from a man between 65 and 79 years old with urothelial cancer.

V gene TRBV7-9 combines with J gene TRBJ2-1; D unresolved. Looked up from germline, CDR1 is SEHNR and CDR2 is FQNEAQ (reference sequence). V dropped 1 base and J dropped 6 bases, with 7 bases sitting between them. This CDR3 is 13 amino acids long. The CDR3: CASSLVSINEQFF. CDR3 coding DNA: TGTGCCAGCAGCTTAGTTAGTATCAATGAGCAGTTCTTC. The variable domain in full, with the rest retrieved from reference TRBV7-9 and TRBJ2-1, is DTGVSQNPRHKITKRGQNVTFRCDPISEHNRLYWYRQTLGQGPEFLTYFQNEAQLEKSRLLSDRFSAERPKGSFSTLEIQRTEQGDSAMYLCASSLVSINEQFFGPGTRLTVL.

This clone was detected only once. The CDR3 DNA is TGTGCCAGCAGCCCCGGCCTAGCGGGAGCCAGGCAGTTCTTC. Protein: CASSPGLAGARQFF. V usage is TRBV5-4 and J usage is TRBJ2-1, with TRBD2 identical over 10 bases. Unmatched junction bases numbered 10, after V lost 4 bases and J lost 12 bases. The CDR3 contains 14 residues. Germline CDR1 reads SGHNT; CDR2 reads YYREEE (reference sequence).

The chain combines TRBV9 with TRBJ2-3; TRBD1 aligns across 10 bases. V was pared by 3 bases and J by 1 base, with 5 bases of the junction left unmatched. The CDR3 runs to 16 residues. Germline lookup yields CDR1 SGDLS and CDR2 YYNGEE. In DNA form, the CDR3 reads TGTGCCAGCAGCGAAGGGACAGGGGTGGGCACAGATACGCAGTATTTT. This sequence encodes CASSEGTGVGTDTQYF.

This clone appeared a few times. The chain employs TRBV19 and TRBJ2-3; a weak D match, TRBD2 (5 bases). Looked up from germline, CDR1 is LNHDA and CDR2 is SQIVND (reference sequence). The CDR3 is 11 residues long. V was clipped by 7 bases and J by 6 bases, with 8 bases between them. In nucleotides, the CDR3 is TGTGCCAGTACCCGAGGGGATACGCAGTATTTT. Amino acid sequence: CASTRGDTQYF.

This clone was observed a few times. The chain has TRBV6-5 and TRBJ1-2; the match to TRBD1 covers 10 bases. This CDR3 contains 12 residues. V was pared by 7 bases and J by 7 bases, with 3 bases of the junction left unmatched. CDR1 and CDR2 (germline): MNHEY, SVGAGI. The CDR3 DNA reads TGTGCCAGCAAGACAGGGGGCGTTGGCTACACCTTC. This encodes CASKTGGVGYTF.

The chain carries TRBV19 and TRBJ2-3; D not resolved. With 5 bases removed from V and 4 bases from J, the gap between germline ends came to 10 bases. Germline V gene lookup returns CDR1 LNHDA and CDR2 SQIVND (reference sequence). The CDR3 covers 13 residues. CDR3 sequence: CASSHPRSDTQYF. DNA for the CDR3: TGTGCCAGTAGTCACCCGCGTTCAGATACGCAGTATTTT.

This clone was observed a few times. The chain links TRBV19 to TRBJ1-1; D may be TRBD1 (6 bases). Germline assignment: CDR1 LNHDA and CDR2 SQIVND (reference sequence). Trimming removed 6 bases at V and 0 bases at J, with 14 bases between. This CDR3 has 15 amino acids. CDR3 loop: CASSEPTGLNTEAFF. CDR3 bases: TGTGCCAGTAGCGAACCGACAGGCTTGAACACTGAAGCTTTCTTT.

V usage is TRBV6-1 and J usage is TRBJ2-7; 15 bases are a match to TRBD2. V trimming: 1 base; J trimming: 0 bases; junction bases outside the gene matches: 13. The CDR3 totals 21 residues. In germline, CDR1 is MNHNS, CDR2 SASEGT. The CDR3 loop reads CASSEGGQGTSGRPCSYEQYF. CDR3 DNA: TGTGCCAGCAGTGAAGGCGGACAGGGGACTAGCGGGAGGCCGTGCTCCTACGAGCAGTACTTC.

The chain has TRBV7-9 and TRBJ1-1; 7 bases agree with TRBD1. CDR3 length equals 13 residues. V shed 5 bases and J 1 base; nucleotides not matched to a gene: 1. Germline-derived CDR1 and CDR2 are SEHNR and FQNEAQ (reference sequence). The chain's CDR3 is CASSRTGNTEAFF. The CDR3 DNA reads TGTGCCAGCAGCCGGACAGGGAACACTGAAGCTTTCTTT.

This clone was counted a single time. As DNA, the CDR3 is TGCAGCGCTATACAGGGGAACTATGGCTACACCTTC. Its translation: CSAIQGNYGYTF. This sequence joins TRBV29-1 and TRBJ1-2, with 7 bases lining up with TRBD1. The J segment lost 2 bases and the V segment lost 7 bases, leaving 4 bases of the junction unmatched. The CDR3 sequence is 12 residues long. Germline loops: CDR1 SQVTM, CDR2 ANQGSEA.

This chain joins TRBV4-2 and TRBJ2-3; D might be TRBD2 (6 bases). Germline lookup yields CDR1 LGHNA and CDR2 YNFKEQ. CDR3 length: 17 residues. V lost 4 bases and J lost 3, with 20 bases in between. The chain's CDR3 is CASSRERLESITDTQYF. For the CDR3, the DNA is TGTGCCAGCAGCCGCGAACGACTAGAGAGCATAACAGATACGCAGTATTTT.

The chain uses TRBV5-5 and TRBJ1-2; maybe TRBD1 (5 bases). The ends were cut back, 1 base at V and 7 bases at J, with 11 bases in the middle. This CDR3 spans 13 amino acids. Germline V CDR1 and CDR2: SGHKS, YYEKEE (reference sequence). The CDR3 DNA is TGTGCCAGCAGCTTGACGGGGGAGAGTGGCTACACCTTC. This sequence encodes CASSLTGESGYTF.

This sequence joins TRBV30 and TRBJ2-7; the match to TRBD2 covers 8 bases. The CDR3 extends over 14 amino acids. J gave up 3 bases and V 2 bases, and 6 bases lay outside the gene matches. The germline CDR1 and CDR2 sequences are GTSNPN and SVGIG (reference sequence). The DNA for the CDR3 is TGTGCCTGGAGTAGGGCGAGCGGGAGCTACGAGCAGTACTTC. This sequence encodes CAWSRASGSYEQYF.

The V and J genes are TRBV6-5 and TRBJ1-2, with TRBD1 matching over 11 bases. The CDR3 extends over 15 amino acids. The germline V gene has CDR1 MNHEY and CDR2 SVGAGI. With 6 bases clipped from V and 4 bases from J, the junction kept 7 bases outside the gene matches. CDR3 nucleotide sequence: TGTGCCAGCAGCCTAGGGACAGGGGGTGGCTATGGCTACACCTTC. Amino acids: CASSLGTGGGYGYTF.

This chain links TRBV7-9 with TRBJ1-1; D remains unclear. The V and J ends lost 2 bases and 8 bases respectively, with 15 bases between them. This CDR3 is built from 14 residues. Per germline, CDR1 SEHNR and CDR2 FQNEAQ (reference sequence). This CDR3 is CASSLSFQASEAFF. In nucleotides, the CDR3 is TGTGCCAGCAGCTTAAGCTTCCAGGCTAGCGAAGCTTTCTTT.

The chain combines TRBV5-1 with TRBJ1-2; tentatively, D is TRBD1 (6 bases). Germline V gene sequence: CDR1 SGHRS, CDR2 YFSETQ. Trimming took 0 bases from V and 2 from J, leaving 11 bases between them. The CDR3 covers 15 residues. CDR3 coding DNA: TGCGCCAGCAGCTTGGACAGGGTACGAAACTATGGCTACACCTTC. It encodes CASSLDRVRNYGYTF.

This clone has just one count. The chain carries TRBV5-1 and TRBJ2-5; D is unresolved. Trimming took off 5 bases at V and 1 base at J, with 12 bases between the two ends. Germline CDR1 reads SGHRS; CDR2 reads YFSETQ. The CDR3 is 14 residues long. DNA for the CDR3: TGCGCCAGCAGTCTATCGTCAGGCCAAGAGACCCAGTACTTC. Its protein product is CASSLSSGQETQYF.

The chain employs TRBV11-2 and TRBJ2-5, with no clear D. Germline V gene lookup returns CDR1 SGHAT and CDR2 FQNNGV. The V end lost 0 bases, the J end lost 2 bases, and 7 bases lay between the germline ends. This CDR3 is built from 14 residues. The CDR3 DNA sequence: TGTGCCAGCAGCTTAGATACAGAACAAGAGACCCAGTACTTC. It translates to CASSLDTEQETQYF.

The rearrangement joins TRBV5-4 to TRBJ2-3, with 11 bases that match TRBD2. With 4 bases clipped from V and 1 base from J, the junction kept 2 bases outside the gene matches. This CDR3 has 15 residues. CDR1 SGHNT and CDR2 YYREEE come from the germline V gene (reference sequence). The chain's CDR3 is CASSKTSGGTDTQYF. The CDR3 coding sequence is TGTGCCAGCAGCAAGACTAGCGGGGGCACAGATACGCAGTATTTT.

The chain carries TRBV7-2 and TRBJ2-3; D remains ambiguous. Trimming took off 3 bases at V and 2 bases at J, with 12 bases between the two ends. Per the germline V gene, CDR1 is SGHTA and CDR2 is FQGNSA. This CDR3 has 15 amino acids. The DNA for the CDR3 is TGTGCCAGCAGCTTCCTGACACAAACCACAGATACGCAGTATTTT. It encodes CASSFLTQTTDTQYF.

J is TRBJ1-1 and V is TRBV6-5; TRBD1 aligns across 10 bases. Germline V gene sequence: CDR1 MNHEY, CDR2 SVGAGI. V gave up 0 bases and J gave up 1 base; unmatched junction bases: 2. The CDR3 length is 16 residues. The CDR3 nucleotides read TGTGCCAGCAGTTACTCGACAGGGGGCACGAACACTGAAGCTTTCTTT. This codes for CASSYSTGGTNTEAFF.

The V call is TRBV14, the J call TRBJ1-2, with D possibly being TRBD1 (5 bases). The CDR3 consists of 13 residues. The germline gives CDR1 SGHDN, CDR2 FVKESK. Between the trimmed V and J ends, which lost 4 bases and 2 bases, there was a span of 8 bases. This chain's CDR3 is CASSPRVNYGYTF. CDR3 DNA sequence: TGTGCCAGCAGCCCCAGGGTGAACTATGGCTACACCTTC.

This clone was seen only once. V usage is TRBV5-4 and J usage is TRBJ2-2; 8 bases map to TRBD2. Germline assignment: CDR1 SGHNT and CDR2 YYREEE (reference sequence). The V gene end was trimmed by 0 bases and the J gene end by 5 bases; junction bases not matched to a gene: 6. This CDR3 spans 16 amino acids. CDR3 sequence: CASSLAVAGGTGELFF. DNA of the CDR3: TGTGCCAGCAGCTTGGCCGTTGCGGGGGGTACCGGGGAGCTGTTTTTT.

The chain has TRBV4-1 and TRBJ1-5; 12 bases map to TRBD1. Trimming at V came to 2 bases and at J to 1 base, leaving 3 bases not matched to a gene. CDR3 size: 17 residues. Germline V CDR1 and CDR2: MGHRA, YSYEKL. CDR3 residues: CASSQMGQGASNQPQHF. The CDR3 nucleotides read TGCGCCAGCAGCCAAATGGGACAGGGGGCGAGCAATCAGCCCCAGCATTTT.

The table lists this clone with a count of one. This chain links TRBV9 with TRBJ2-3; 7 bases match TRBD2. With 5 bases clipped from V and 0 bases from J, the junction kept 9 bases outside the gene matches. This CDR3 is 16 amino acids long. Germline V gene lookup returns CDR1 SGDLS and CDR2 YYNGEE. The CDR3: CASSRASSGSTDTQYF. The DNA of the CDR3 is TGTGCCAGCAGTCGCGCCTCTAGCGGTAGCACAGATACGCAGTATTTT.

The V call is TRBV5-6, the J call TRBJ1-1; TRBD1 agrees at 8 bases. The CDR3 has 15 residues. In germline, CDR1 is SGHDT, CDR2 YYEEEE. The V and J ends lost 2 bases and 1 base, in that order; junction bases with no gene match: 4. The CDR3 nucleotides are TGTGCCAGCAGCTTCCGCGGGACAGGGAACACTGAAGCTTTCTTT. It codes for CASSFRGTGNTEAFF.